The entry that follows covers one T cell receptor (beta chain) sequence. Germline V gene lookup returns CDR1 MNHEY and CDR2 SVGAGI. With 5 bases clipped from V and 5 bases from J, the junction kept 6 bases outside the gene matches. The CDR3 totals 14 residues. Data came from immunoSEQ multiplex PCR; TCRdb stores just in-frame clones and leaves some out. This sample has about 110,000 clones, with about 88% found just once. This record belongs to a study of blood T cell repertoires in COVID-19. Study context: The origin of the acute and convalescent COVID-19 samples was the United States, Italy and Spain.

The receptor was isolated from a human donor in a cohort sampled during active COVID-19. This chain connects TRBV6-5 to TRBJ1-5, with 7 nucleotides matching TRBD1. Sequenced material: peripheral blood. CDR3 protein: CASSPGTEDQPQHF. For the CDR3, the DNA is TGTGCCAGCAGTCCCGGGACAGAAGATCAGCCCCAGCATTTT.